Listed below are T cell receptor beta chains from one sample, sequenced in a study of T cell responses to AZD1222 COVID-19 vaccine. Data came from immunoSEQ multiplex PCR; TCRdb stores just in-frame clones and leaves some out. The sample holds tens of thousands of clones, about 80% seen once. The source material was peripheral blood, sampled 28 days after the second AZD1222 dose. These receptors came from an adult who received the AZD1222 COVID-19 vaccine. CDR3s include the opening cysteine and the closing phenylalanine or tryptophan.

>15|TRBV7-2|TRBJ1-3
CATSRAQGRGNTIYF
>16|TRBV10-1|TRBJ2-5
CASSDLRGGHRETQYF
>11|TRBV5-1|TRBJ1-1
CASSGQAEAFF
>16|TRBV28|TRBJ1-6
CATRTGGFSYNSPLHF
>14|TRBV5-8|TRBJ1-1
CASSLEPGDTEAFF
>11|TRBV30|TRBJ2-1
CAWSVTDEQFF
>13|TRBV29-1|TRBJ2-7
CSAMGGQTYEQYF
>13|TRBV5-6|TRBJ1-6
CASSGGLNSPLHF
>15|TRBV18|TRBJ1-1
CASSPNMGQGAEAFF
>14|TRBV5-1|TRBJ1-1
CASSLGSGGTEAFF
>17|TRBV5-1|TRBJ1-4
CASSRAGPGTGDEKLFF
>15|TRBV4-1|TRBJ1-4
CASSQVNRESEKLFF
>14|TRBV29-1|TRBJ1-3
CSVEARGSGNTIYF
>15|TRBV9|TRBJ2-7
CASSPREGANYEQYF
>14|TRBV6-5|TRBJ1-2
CASSYSGAKDGYTF
>12|TRBV2|TRBJ1-1
CASIQGNTEAFF
>13|TRBV6-5|TRBJ1-4
CASSTREGEKLFF
>15|TRBV11-2|TRBJ1-4
CASSLVGRGSEKLFF
>17|TRBV7-9|TRBJ1-1
CASSLDGAGALNTEAFF
>13|TRBV7-2|TRBJ1-2
CASSSGQGQSYTF
>15|TRBV6-5|TRBJ2-5
CASSYSGSGGETQYF
>16|TRBV7-9|TRBJ1-6
CASSPPGGNYNSPLHF
>15|TRBV19|TRBJ2-5
CASRRDSHYQETQYF
>13|TRBV29-1|TRBJ2-1
CSVERQSYNEQFF
>14|TRBV9|TRBJ1-1
CASSVTGTNAEAFF
>12|TRBV19|TRBJ1-6
CASSPWNSPLHF
>15|TRBV6-6|TRBJ1-6
CASTIRQKGVSPLHF
>19|TRBV12-1|TRBJ2-7
CASSLRDRELVRSTYEQYF
>13|TRBV29-1|TRBJ2-1
CSVDYQGEGEQFF
>18|TRBV7-6|TRBJ1-6
CASSLVPGQGGSYSPLHF
>21|TRBV3-1/TRBV3-2|TRBJ1-5
CASSQYDDRGPSSYSNQPQHF
>14|TRBV5-1|TRBJ2-7
CASSLDSIGSEQYF
>13|TRBV5-8|TRBJ1-1
CASSLTRRHEAFF
>14|TRBV27|TRBJ2-1
CASRSLGLAGGQFF
>13|TRBV6-5|TRBJ1-1
CASSYLGNTEAFF
>14|TRBV6-2/TRBV6-3|TRBJ1-2
CASSSFDRVDGYTF
>15|TRBV10-1|TRBJ2-5
CASSEGASSGETQYF
>15|TRBV27|TRBJ2-4
CASSSEYKAKNIQYF
>16|TRBV6-5|TRBJ2-1
CASSYSRGGSYNEQFF
>14|TRBV29-1|TRBJ2-2
CSVALGRVTGELFF
>15|TRBV6-1|TRBJ1-5
CASSEGVAGNQPQHF
>17|TRBV4-3|TRBJ2-1
CASSQGAGTSLNNEQFF
>15|TRBV13|TRBJ1-1
CASSSRGGELTEAFF
>14|TRBV6-2/TRBV6-3|TRBJ2-5
CASSYIGAQETQYF
>11|TRBV29-1|TRBJ1-1
CSVDQGASAFF
>13|TRBV6-5|TRBJ1-4
CASSYRGFEKLFF
>13|TRBV4-3|TRBJ2-5
CASSLGLEGTQYF
>14|TRBV11-2|TRBJ2-5
CASSFYRGQETQYF
>15|TRBV7-7|TRBJ2-6
CASSPGRVWANVLTF
>19|TRBV10-3|TRBJ1-5
CAISESSFIQGRSNQPQHF
>15|TRBV20-1|TRBJ2-2
CSASGTQANTGELFF
>15|TRBV7-9|TRBJ1-2
CASSLARGNYYGYTF
>14|TRBV7-3|TRBJ1-1
CASSLRGPDTEAFF
>14|TRBV15|TRBJ2-3
CATSGGPSTDTQYF
>15|TRBV7-3|TRBJ2-1
CASSLQGQGANEQFF
>12|TRBV29-1|TRBJ2-5
CSVVMEKETQYF
>15|TRBV24-1|TRBJ2-2
CATSDPGTGDGELFF
>11|TRBV2|TRBJ1-1
CASSEQLEAFF
>15|TRBV6-2/TRBV6-3|TRBJ1-1
CASSYSGVGETEAFF
>11|TRBV6-5|TRBJ2-7
CASVFKYEQYF